Below are 13 T cell receptor beta chains sequenced from a single sample in a study of CD8 T cells in ankylosing spondylitis (dated by TCRdb to 2015 to 2018). On the study overall, not on this receptor specifically: A TCR beta motif made up of several highly homologous amino acid variants appeared to be characteristic of blood from ankylosing spondylitis patients.

Library prep was done by 5' RACE. Data came from an Illumina HiSeq 2500. TCRdb applied fastp at Q25 and MiXCR to the public reads, then kept only in-frame beta chains. For every CDR3 protein sequence, its rows merge into one entry that carries the most common genes and DNA. This sample lists around 130,000 distinct CDR3 sequences; 17% were detected once. The top ten clonotypes cover roughly 30% of the sample. These receptors are not linked to any known antigen. The sample taken for sequencing was blood, either unsorted or a sorted T cell fraction (not recorded which). These receptors all stem from a male donor with ankylosing spondylitis.

This clonotype was detected only a few times. The chain recombines TRBV27 with TRBJ2-1, with a tentative D call TRBD2 (6 bases). V was pared by 11 bases and J by 7 bases, with 15 bases between. The CDR3 sequence is 12 residues long. Germline V gives CDR1 MNHEY, CDR2 SMNVEV (reference sequence). DNA for the CDR3: TGTGCCGCGCGGGGTGGATGGAATGAGCAGTTCTTC. As protein: CAARGGWNEQFF.

This clonotype was found a few times. The chain has TRBV27 and TRBJ2-1, with 7 bases aligning to TRBD2. Germline V gene lookup returns CDR1 MNHEY and CDR2 SMNVEV (reference sequence). Trimming at V came to 3 bases and at J to 9 bases, leaving 5 bases not matched to a gene. This CDR3 has 13 residues. The CDR3 DNA reads as TGTGCCAGCAGTTTCGGAGCGGGAACTGAGCAGTTCTTC. Its translation is CASSFGAGTEQFF.

The chain couples TRBV28 to TRBJ2-2; D call uncertain. The CDR3 runs to 13 residues. Trimming removed 2 bases from V and 7 bases from J, with 8 bases in between. From germline, CDR1 is MDHEN and CDR2 SYDVKM. As DNA, the CDR3 is TGTGCCAGCAGTTTACTCCAGGTCGGGGAGCTGTTTTTT. Its translation is CASSLLQVGELFF.

This sequence joins TRBV5-6 and TRBJ2-1; no reliable D call. Between the trimmed V and J ends, which lost 6 bases and 4 bases, there was a span of 5 bases. The CDR3 length is 11 residues. The V gene's germline CDR1 is SGHDT and CDR2 YYEEEE. CDR3: CASTTYNEQFF. In nucleotides, the CDR3 is TGTGCCAGCACGACGTACAATGAGCAGTTCTTC.

V is TRBV18 and J is TRBJ1-2; D is uncertain. From germline, CDR1 is KGHSH and CDR2 LQKENI. V was clipped by 1 base and J by 4 bases, with 10 bases between them. The CDR3 sequence is 14 residues long. The CDR3 sequence is CASSPRSLLYGYTF. CDR3 bases: TGTGCCAGCTCACCACGCAGCTTACTCTATGGCTACACCTTC.

This clonotype came up many times. The chain is built from TRBV7-9 and TRBJ2-7; possibly TRBD1 or TRBD2 for D (7 bases each). From germline, CDR1 is SEHNR and CDR2 FQNEAQ (reference sequence). The CDR3 runs 14 residues. V dropped 5 bases and J dropped 4 bases, with 15 bases sitting between them. CDR3: CASSRNQGGYEQYF. CDR3 sequence (DNA): TGTGCCAGCAGCCGTAACCAGGGGGGGTACGAGCAGTACTTC.

The chain recombines TRBV12-3 or TRBV12-4 with TRBJ2-3; D possibly corresponds to TRBD2 (6 bases). V was trimmed by 0 bases and J by 1 base, leaving 8 bases between them. The CDR3 covers 15 residues. The CDR3 nucleotides read TGTGCCAGCAGTTTAGCGGGACTGGGCACAGATACGCAGTATTTT. This translates into CASSLAGLGTDTQYF.

This chain uses TRBV14 with TRBJ1-2, with D possibly TRBD1 on 5 matching bases. The V gene lost 0 bases and the J gene lost 3 bases, with 8 bases spanning the gap. This CDR3 is built from 14 residues. CDR1 and CDR2 from the germline V gene are SGHDN and FVKESK. The CDR3, as DNA: TGTGCCAGCAGCCAAGAACTGGGACACTATGGCTACACCTTC. This gives the protein CASSQELGHYGYTF.

The V call is TRBV3-1, the J call TRBJ2-2; possible D gene TRBD1, 6 bases. The V and J ends lost 2 bases and 3 bases respectively, with 10 bases between them. Per germline, CDR1 LGHDT and CDR2 YNNKEL (reference sequence). The CDR3 contains 15 residues. CDR3 sequence reads: CASSQRTEHTGELFF. In DNA form, the CDR3 reads TGTGCCAGCAGCCAAAGGACAGAGCACACCGGGGAGCTGTTTTTT.

The chain recombines TRBV10-2 with TRBJ1-5, with a possible D match to TRBD1 (5 bases). Germline lookup yields CDR1 WSHSY and CDR2 SAAADI. V was cut by 7 bases and J by 3 bases, with 10 bases left in between. This CDR3 comprises 13 residues. The CDR3, as DNA: TGCGCCAGCACTGGGGCATACAATCAGCCCCAGCATTTT. It specifies CASTGAYNQPQHF.

This clonotype was counted at least ten times. This chain uses TRBV29-1 with TRBJ2-3, with D unresolved. This CDR3 region has 13 residues. Germline V gene data show CDR1 as SQVTM and CDR2 as ANQGSEA. Deletions cut 1 base from V and 4 bases from J, with 9 bases between. The CDR3 reads CSVEVSGPDTQYF. For the CDR3, the DNA is TGCAGCGTTGAAGTCTCTGGGCCAGATACGCAGTATTTT.

This rearrangement joins TRBV5-1 to TRBJ2-7; the D gene is possibly TRBD1 (6 bases). V shed 2 bases and J shed 1 base, with 13 bases lying between them. Germline CDR1 and CDR2: SGHRS and YFSETQ. CDR3 length equals 15 residues. The CDR3 DNA sequence: TGCGCCAGCAGCTTATTGGACAGCGCATCCTACGAGCAGTACTTC. Protein: CASSLLDSASYEQYF.

This clonotype was counted a few times. This chain joins TRBV2 and TRBJ2-7, with 10 bases matching TRBD1. V dropped 4 bases and J dropped 4; count of bases not matched to a gene: 7. CDR1 and CDR2 from the germline V gene are SNHLY and FYNNEI. This CDR3 region has 15 residues. The CDR3 region is CASSGTDRGLYEQYF. The CDR3 coding sequence is TGTGCCAGCAGTGGAACCGACAGGGGGCTATACGAGCAGTACTTC.